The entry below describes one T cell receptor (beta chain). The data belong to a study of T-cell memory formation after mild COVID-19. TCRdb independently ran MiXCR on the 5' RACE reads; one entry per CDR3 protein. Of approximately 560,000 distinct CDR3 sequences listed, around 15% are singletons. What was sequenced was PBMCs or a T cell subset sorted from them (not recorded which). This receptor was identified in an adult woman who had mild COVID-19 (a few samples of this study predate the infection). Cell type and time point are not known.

CDR3 bases: TGCAGTGCTAGAGATCCTTTCGACTGGACTAGCGGGAGGGCAGATACGCAGTATTTT. This translates into CSARDPFDWTSGRADTQYF. This chain links TRBV20-1 with TRBJ2-3, with 15 nucleotides matching TRBD2. V shed 0 bases, J shed 4 bases, and the junction held 11 bases outside the gene matches. The CDR3 is made up of 19 amino acids. Looked up from germline, CDR1 is DFQATT and CDR2 is SNEGSKA (reference sequence).